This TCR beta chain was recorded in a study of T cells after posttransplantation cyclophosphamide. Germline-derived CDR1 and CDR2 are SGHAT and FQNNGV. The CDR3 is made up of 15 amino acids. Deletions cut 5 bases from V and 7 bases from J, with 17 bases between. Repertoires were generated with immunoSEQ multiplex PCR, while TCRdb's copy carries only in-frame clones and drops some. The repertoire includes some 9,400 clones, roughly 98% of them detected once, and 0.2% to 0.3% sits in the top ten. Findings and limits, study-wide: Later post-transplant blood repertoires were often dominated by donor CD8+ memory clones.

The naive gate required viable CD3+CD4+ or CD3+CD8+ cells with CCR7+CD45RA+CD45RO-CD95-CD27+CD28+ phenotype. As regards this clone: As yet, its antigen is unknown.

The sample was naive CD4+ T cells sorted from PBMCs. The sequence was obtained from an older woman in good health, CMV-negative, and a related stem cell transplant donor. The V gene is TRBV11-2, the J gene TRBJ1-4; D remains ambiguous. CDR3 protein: CASSQEGLVGEKLFF. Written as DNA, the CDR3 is TGTGCCAGCAGCCAAGAGGGTTTGGTGGGTGAAAAACTGTTTTTT.